This T cell receptor (beta chain) was recovered during a study of spatial heterogeneity in lung cancer. Trimming cost V 6 bases and J 4 bases, with 13 bases left between them. The CDR3 is made up of 14 amino acids. Germline V gene data show CDR1 as SNHLY and CDR2 as FYNNEI. This sample's time point: sample taken at primary tumor resection. Unsorted whole RNA samples from tumor, nontumor lung or frozen PBMC were sequenced. Study-wide points: Ubiquitous expanded tumor TCRs were observed in blood more at resection than follow-up.

TCR cDNA molecules each had a unique molecular identifier. One entry per CDR3 protein, called by TCRdb with MiXCR from the 5' RACE reads. The table includes under 40,000 distinct CDR3 sequences, approximately 5.5% detected once. This clonotype was picked up many times. Its antigen remains unknown. The chain couples TRBV2 to TRBJ1-5; D is perhaps TRBD1 (6 bases). This receptor was taken from a male donor with early-stage non-small cell lung cancer. The starting material was PBMCs, obtained at surgery. The CDR3 bases are TGTGCCAGCAGCCGAGACAGGATAAATCAGCCCCAGCATTTT. Protein product: CASSRDRINQPQHF.